One sample yielded the 2 T cell receptor beta chains listed below, sequenced in a study of shared clonotypes between healthy human individuals. Data came from immunoSEQ multiplex PCR; TCRdb stores just in-frame clones and leaves some out. The table records about a million clones, about 80% of them present only once. The specimen was memory CD4+ T cells from PBMCs. Subset here: CD45RA-negative fraction. Receptors originate from a man aged 18 to 30 in good health. Some clones in this sample may be carry-over from other donors' samples.

The chain recombines TRBV14 with TRBJ1-4, with 7 positions matching TRBD1. Germline loops: CDR1 SGHDN, CDR2 FVKESK. Unmatched junction bases numbered 19, after V lost 1 base and J lost 8 bases. This CDR3 is 19 amino acids long. DNA of the CDR3: TGTGCCAGCAGCCAAGCCCGGGGGCCGACCCGGGACAGTAAGGAAAAACTGTTTTTT. This codes for CASSQARGPTRDSKEKLFF.

This chain uses TRBV7-2 with TRBJ2-7; maybe TRBD2 (6 bases). V lost 1 base to trimming and J lost 2 bases, with 12 bases between them. This CDR3 contains 15 residues. CDR1 is SGHTA, CDR2 FQGNSA, per germline. The CDR3 DNA sequence: TGTGCCAGCAGCTTAGAGGGTGGACTACCCTACGAGCAGTACTTC. This sequence encodes CASSLEGGLPYEQYF.